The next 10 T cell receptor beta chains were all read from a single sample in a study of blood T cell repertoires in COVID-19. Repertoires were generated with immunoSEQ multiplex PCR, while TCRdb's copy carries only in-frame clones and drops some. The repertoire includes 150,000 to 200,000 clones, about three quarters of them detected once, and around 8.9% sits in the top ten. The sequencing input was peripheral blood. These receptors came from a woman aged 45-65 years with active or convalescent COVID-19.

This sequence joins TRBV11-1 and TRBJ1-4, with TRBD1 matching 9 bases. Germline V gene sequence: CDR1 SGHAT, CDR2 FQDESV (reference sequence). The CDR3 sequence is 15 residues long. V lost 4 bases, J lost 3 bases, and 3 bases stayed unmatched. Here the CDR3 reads CASSSDRGANEKLFF. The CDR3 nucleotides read TGTGCCAGCAGCTCGGACAGGGGCGCTAATGAAAAACTGTTTTTT.

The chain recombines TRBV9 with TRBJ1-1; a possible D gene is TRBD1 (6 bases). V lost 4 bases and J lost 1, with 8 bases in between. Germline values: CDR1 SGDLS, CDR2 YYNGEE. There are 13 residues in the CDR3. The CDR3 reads CASSRGQNTEAFF. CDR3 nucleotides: TGTGCCAGCAGCCGGGGACAGAACACTGAAGCTTTCTTT.

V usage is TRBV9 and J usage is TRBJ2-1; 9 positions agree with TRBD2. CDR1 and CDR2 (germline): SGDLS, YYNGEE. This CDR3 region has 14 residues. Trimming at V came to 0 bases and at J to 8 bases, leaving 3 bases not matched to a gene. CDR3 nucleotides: TGTGCCAGCAGCGTAGGCGGGAGGGCCGATGAGCAGTTCTTC. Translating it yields CASSVGGRADEQFF.

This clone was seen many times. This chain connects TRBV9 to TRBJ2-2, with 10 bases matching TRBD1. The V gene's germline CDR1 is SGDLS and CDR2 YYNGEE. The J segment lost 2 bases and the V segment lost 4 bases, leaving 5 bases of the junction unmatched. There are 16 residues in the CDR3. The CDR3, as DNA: TGTGCCAGCAGCCCGTTGACAGGGGGCAACACCGGGGAGCTGTTTTTT. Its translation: CASSPLTGGNTGELFF. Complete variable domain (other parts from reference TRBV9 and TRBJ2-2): DSGVTQTPKHLITATGQRVTLRCSPRSGDLSVYWYQQSLDQGLQFLIQYYNGEERAKGNILERFSAQQFPDLHSELNLSSLELGDSALYFCASSPLTGGNTGELFFGEGSRLTVL.

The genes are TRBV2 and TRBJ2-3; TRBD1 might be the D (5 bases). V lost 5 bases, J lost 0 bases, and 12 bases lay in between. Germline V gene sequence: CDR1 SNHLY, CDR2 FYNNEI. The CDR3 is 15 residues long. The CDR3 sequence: CASSLRQPSTDTQYF. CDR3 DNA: TGTGCCAGCAGTCTACGACAGCCTAGCACAGATACGCAGTATTTT. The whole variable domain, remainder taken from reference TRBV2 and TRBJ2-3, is EPEVTQTPSHQVTQMGQEVILRCVPISNHLYFYWYRQILGQKVEFLVSFYNNEISEKSEIFDDQFSVERPDGSNFTLKIRSTKLEDSAMYFCASSLRQPSTDTQYFGPGTRLTVL.

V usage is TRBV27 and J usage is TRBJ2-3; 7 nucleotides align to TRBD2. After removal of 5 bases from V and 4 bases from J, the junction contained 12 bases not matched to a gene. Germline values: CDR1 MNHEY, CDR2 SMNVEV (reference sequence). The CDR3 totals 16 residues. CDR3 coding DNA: TGTGCCAGCAGTAAAACCCTAGCGGAAGGTGCAGATACGCAGTATTTT. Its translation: CASSKTLAEGADTQYF.

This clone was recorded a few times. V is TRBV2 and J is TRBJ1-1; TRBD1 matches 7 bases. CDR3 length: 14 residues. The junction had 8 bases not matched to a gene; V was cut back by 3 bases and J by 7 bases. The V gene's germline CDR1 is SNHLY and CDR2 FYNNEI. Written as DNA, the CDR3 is TGTGCCAGCAGTGATCCCAGGGGGATTAATGAAGCTTTCTTT. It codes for CASSDPRGINEAFF.

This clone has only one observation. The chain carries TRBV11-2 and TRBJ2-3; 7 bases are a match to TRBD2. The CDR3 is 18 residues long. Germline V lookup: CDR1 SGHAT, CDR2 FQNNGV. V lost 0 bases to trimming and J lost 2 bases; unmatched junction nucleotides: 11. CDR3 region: CASSLDRRAGVVTDTQYF. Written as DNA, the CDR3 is TGTGCCAGCAGCTTAGATCGCAGGGCGGGAGTTGTCACAGATACGCAGTATTTT.

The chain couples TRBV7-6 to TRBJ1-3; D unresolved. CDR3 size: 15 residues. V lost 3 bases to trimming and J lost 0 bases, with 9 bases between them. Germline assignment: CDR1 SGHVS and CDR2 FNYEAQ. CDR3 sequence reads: CASSLPGLSGNTIYF. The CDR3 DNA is TGTGCCAGCAGCTTGCCCGGACTCTCTGGAAACACCATATATTTT.

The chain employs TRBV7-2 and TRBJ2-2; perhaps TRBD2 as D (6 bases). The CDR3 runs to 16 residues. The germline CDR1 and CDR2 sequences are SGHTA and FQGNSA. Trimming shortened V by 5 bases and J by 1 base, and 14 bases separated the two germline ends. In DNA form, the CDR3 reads TGTGCCAGCAGCCCCCGGACTACTCTGAACACCGGGGAGCTGTTTTTT. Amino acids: CASSPRTTLNTGELFF.